Shown below are 15 T cell receptor beta chains from a single sample sequenced in a study of identical twins. TCRdb re-derived calls from the 5' RACE reads in MiXCR, one entry per CDR3 protein. This sample yields roughly 1.6 million distinct CDR3 sequences, of which under 35% are seen a single time; about 0.25% belongs to the top ten. Sequencing was carried out using cord blood. All receptors derive from a newborn girl in good health.

This clonotype appeared a single time. This chain joins TRBV5-1 and TRBJ2-3, with TRBD2 identical over 13 bases. The trim removed 4 bases at V and 4 bases at J, leaving 9 bases unmatched. CDR1 is SGHRS and CDR2 is YFSETQ in the germline V gene. This CDR3 spans 17 amino acids. Here the CDR3 DNA reads TGCGCCAGCAGCGTACTAGCGGGGGGGCTCGGTGCAGATACGCAGTATTTT. This encodes CASSVLAGGLGADTQYF. Filled out from reference TRBV5-1 and TRBJ2-3, the complete variable domain reads KAGVTQTPRYLIKTRGQQVTLSCSPISGHRSVSWYQQTPGQGLQFLFEYFSETQRNKGNFPGRFSGRQFSNSRSEMNVSTLELGDSALYLCASSVLAGGLGADTQYFGPGTRLTVL.

There are a few counts of this clonotype. V usage is TRBV29-1 and J usage is TRBJ2-3, with unresolved D. This CDR3 contains 13 residues. Trimming cost V 4 bases and J 2 bases, with 10 bases left between them. Germline V gene lookup returns CDR1 SQVTM and CDR2 ANQGSEA. CDR3 nucleotides: TGCAGCGTTGGCCCCCGATTCACAGATACGCAGTATTTT. This gives the protein CSVGPRFTDTQYF.

This clonotype has more than one count but fewer than ten. V usage is TRBV10-1 and J usage is TRBJ2-3; D possibly uses TRBD1 or TRBD2 (5 bases each). V lost 8 bases, J lost 5 bases, and 26 bases lay in between. In germline, CDR1 is WNHNN, CDR2 SYGVQD (reference sequence). The CDR3 has 17 residues. As DNA, the CDR3 is TGCGCCAGCTCGCGGGCAGCCCCCGACAGAGAAAGAGATACGCAGTATTTT. The encoded protein is CASSRAAPDRERDTQYF.

This clonotype occurred a few times. The chain links TRBV5-1 to TRBJ2-4; TRBD1 matches at 7 bases. Trimming cost V 1 base and J 3 bases; bases outside gene matches: 4. The CDR3 consists of 15 residues. The germline CDR1 and CDR2 sequences are SGHRS and YFSETQ. CDR3 loop: CASSLSPGGKNIQYF. In DNA form, the CDR3 reads TGCGCCAGCAGCTTGTCTCCAGGGGGCAAAAACATTCAGTACTTC.

The V call is TRBV5-6, the J call TRBJ1-4, with D tentatively TRBD1 (6 bases). The germline V and J ends were trimmed by 2 bases and 7 bases, with 15 bases remaining between them. CDR1 and CDR2 (germline): SGHDT, YYEEEE. The CDR3 runs to 15 residues. The CDR3 DNA reads as TGTGCCAGCAGCTTATTCCTAGGAGGGGGTGAAAAACTGTTTTTT. Residues: CASSLFLGGGEKLFF.

This clonotype was recorded a few times. V is TRBV5-1 and J is TRBJ2-7; 8 positions agree with TRBD1. This CDR3 has 16 amino acids. The ends lost 0 bases at V and 7 bases at J; junction bases unmatched: 12. CDR1 and CDR2 from the germline V gene are SGHRS and YFSETQ. The CDR3 loop is CASSLGLESTGGEQYF. In nucleotides, the CDR3 is TGCGCCAGCAGCTTGGGCCTTGAATCAACAGGGGGTGAGCAGTACTTC. The full variable domain, rest sourced from reference TRBV5-1 and TRBJ2-7, is KAGVTQTPRYLIKTRGQQVTLSCSPISGHRSVSWYQQTPGQGLQFLFEYFSETQRNKGNFPGRFSGRQFSNSRSEMNVSTLELGDSALYLCASSLGLESTGGEQYFGPGTRLTVT.

This clonotype has a single count. The chain couples TRBV6-6 to TRBJ2-1; TRBD2 matches 11 bases. With the DNA end fitting TRBJ2-7 better, the J assignment may be wrong. CDR3 length equals 17 residues. Germline V CDR1 and CDR2: MNHNY, SVGAGI (reference sequence). CDR3 region: CASSYSISGGAYNEQYF. CDR3 nucleotide sequence: TGTGCCAGCAGTTACAGCATTAGCGGGGGGGCCTACAATGAGCAGTACTTC.

The rearrangement links TRBV4-1 to TRBJ1-1; TRBD1 aligns across 7 bases. The CDR3 is 14 amino acids. Germline V gives CDR1 MGHRA, CDR2 YSYEKL. Trimming took 4 bases from V and 6 from J; bases not matched to a gene: 8. The CDR3 here is CASSPRGLWAEAFF. The CDR3 DNA is TGCGCCAGCAGCCCGAGGGGGCTCTGGGCTGAAGCTTTCTTT.

As regards this clonotype: Possible read error: a much larger clone is one base away. The V and J genes are TRBV12-3 or TRBV12-4 and TRBJ2-3; tentatively, D is TRBD2 (5 bases). The CDR3 runs 15 residues. The chain's CDR3 is CASSLDGVRTDTRYF. The CDR3, as DNA: TGTGCCAGCAGTTTAGACGGGGTCCGCACAGATACGCGGTATTTT.

J is TRBJ2-7 and V is TRBV4-2; TRBD1 matches at 9 bases. The CDR3 is 18 residues long. V trimming: 4 bases; J trimming: 2 bases; junction bases outside the gene matches: 15. Germline CDR1 reads LGHNA; CDR2 reads YNFKEQ. The CDR3 coding sequence is TGTGCCAGCAGCCTACAAAAGGACAGGGGCCTTATTACCTACGAGCAGTACTTC. Translation: CASSLQKDRGLITYEQYF.

This clonotype was counted many times. The chain links TRBV24-1 to TRBJ2-1; D is uncertain. CDR3 length equals 11 residues. Germline V CDR1 and CDR2: KGHDR, SFDVKD. V dropped 2 bases and J dropped 6 bases, with 1 base sitting between them. The DNA of the CDR3 is TGTGCCACCAGTGATTCCAATGAGCAGTTCTTC. Its translation is CATSDSNEQFF.

The chain has TRBV3-1 and TRBJ2-5, with 9 nucleotides matching TRBD2. The V gene's germline CDR1 is LGHDT and CDR2 YNNKEL (reference sequence). Losses at the gene ends were 0 bases for V and 4 bases for J; bases not matched to a gene: 6. CDR3 length equals 16 residues. CDR3 protein: CASSQDVSGRVETQYF. In nucleotides, the CDR3 is TGTGCCAGCAGCCAAGATGTTAGCGGGAGAGTAGAGACCCAGTACTTC.

J is TRBJ2-7 and V is TRBV5-6; D is undetermined. Between the trimmed V and J ends, which lost 1 base and 2 bases, there was a span of 13 bases. CDR3 size: 15 residues. CDR1 and CDR2 (germline): SGHDT, YYEEEE. In DNA form, the CDR3 reads TGTGCCAGCAGCTTGCGGCGGTCCCCTACCTACGAGCAGTACTTC. Protein: CASSLRRSPTYEQYF.

This clonotype was observed once. The chain joins TRBV29-1 to TRBJ1-1, with D uncertain. The ends were cut back, 6 bases at V and 6 bases at J, with 8 bases in the middle. Germline CDR1 and CDR2: SQVTM and ANQGSEA. This CDR3 comprises 10 residues. CDR3 sequence reads: CSVRTPEAFF. DNA for the CDR3: TGCAGCGTGAGAACTCCTGAAGCTTTCTTT.

This clonotype was seen ten or more times. The chain's CDR3 is CASVPGRGWYGYTF. For the CDR3, the DNA is TGTGCCAGCGTCCCAGGCAGGGGATGGTATGGCTACACCTTC. This rearrangement joins TRBV6-6 to TRBJ1-2, with D possibly TRBD1 on 6 matching bases. The germline V gene encodes CDR1 MNHNY and CDR2 SVGAGI (reference sequence). The germline V and J ends were trimmed by 8 bases and 5 bases, with 18 bases remaining between them. The length of the CDR3 is 14 residues.